The 30 T cell receptor beta chains listed next were all sequenced from one sample in a study of blood T cell repertoires in COVID-19. Only in-frame clones appear in the TCRdb table, and some are missing; sequencing was by immunoSEQ multiplex PCR. The sample has about 270,000 clones; about 89% are singletons. Material for sequencing was peripheral blood. These receptors all come from a woman aged 45-60 years with acute or convalescent COVID-19.

The chain couples TRBV24-1 to TRBJ2-1; 12 bases match TRBD1. CDR1 and CDR2 from the germline V gene are KGHDR and SFDVKD. The length of the CDR3 is 17 residues. The J segment lost 7 bases and the V segment lost 4 bases, leaving 10 bases of the junction unmatched. CDR3 DNA sequence: TGTGCCACCAGTGACCTAAAGGGACAGGGGGCGAGAAATGAGCAGTTCTTC. Translated, it gives CATSDLKGQGARNEQFF.

Comments on this clone: Other DNA variants within this sample encode the same CDR3. The gene calls are TRBV5-1 and TRBJ1-1, with a weak D call TRBD1 (6 bases). The CDR3 covers 16 residues. The germline CDR1 and CDR2 sequences are SGHRS and YFSETQ. V was shortened by 3 bases and J by 0 bases, with 15 bases between the two germline ends. The CDR3 region has the DNA TGCGCCAGCAGCTCGGGTCGGGGGGCCTTGAACACTGAAGCTTTCTTT. Its protein is CASSSGRGALNTEAFF.

This rearrangement joins TRBV6-5 to TRBJ1-2; TRBD1 agrees at 8 bases. The CDR3 spans 15 residues. J was trimmed by 2 bases and V by 8 bases; bases with no gene match: 10. Germline V gene data show CDR1 as MNHEY and CDR2 as SVGAGI. The CDR3 nucleotides are TGTGCCAGCTACAAACCAGGGGGCCACAACTATGGCTACACCTTC. It specifies CASYKPGGHNYGYTF.

The V call is TRBV19, the J call TRBJ1-5; D is uncertain. CDR3 length: 12 amino acids. Germline CDR1 and CDR2: LNHDA and SQIVND (reference sequence). V shed 4 bases and J shed 4 bases, with 5 bases lying between them. The CDR3 region is CASSTQNQPQHF. Written as DNA, the CDR3 is TGTGCCAGTAGTACCCAAAATCAGCCCCAGCATTTT.

This clone has only one observation. The V gene is TRBV7-3, the J gene TRBJ1-1; D may be TRBD1 (6 bases). Germline assignment: CDR1 SGHTA and CDR2 FQGTGA. V dropped 2 bases and J dropped 6 bases, with 10 bases sitting between them. CDR3 length equals 13 residues. The CDR3 DNA reads as TGTGCCAGCAGCTTAGGGGGGGCGCCTGAAGCTTTCTTT. This sequence encodes CASSLGGAPEAFF.

In its sample, this clone was seen once. The gene calls are TRBV28 and TRBJ1-2; D remains unclear. The V end was cut by 8 bases, the J end by 1 base, with 14 bases between. This CDR3 is built from 14 residues. Germline assignment: CDR1 MDHEN and CDR2 SYDVKM. The CDR3 coding sequence is TGTGCCAGCGGAGGGTTGACGATTAACTATGGCTACACCTTC. This sequence encodes CASGGLTINYGYTF.

The chain has TRBV19 and TRBJ2-1, with 7 bases identical to TRBD2. The J segment lost 2 bases and the V segment lost 0 bases, leaving 4 bases of the junction unmatched. The CDR3 contains 16 residues. Germline loops: CDR1 LNHDA, CDR2 SQIVND (reference sequence). DNA of the CDR3: TGTGCCAGTAGTATAGAAACTAGCGTTCCCTACAATGAGCAGTTCTTC. It translates to CASSIETSVPYNEQFF.

This clone is a singleton in its sample. The V gene is TRBV24-1, the J gene TRBJ2-1; 13 bases are shared with TRBD2. Germline trimming cut 4 bases from V and 3 bases from J; bases unmatched to any gene: 17. The CDR3 is 21 amino acids. Germline V gene lookup returns CDR1 KGHDR and CDR2 SFDVKD. This chain's CDR3 is CATSEPSGGTSGTRSYNEQFF. The CDR3 DNA reads as TGTGCCACCAGTGAACCTTCCGGGGGGACTAGCGGGACGCGAAGCTACAATGAGCAGTTCTTC.

The chain uses TRBV28 and TRBJ1-1; D call uncertain. V lost 8 bases, J lost 5 bases, and 9 bases lay in between. This CDR3 has 11 residues. Germline-derived CDR1 and CDR2 are MDHEN and SYDVKM. CDR3 sequence reads: CASEGRTEAFF. CDR3 sequence (DNA): TGTGCCAGCGAAGGGAGAACTGAAGCTTTCTTT.

In the case of this clone: Other nucleotide sequences from this sample produce the same CDR3. The chain employs TRBV14 and TRBJ2-7; D remains ambiguous. CDR1 SGHDN and CDR2 FVKESK come from the germline V gene. The CDR3 sequence is 12 residues long. With 1 base removed from V and 4 bases from J, the gap between germline ends came to 5 bases. The CDR3 DNA follows: TGTGCCAGCAGCCAAGCAGGATACGAGCAGTACTTC. It is translated as CASSQAGYEQYF.

V gene TRBV30 combines with J gene TRBJ2-1; TRBD2 agrees at 13 bases. V dropped 3 bases and J dropped 10; count of bases not matched to a gene: 12. The CDR3 runs 16 residues. Germline V lookup: CDR1 GTSNPN, CDR2 SVGIG (reference sequence). This CDR3 reads CAWRQKGLAGVWEQFF. The CDR3 nucleotides read TGTGCCTGGAGGCAAAAAGGACTAGCGGGAGTATGGGAGCAGTTCTTC. Combining the CDR3 with reference TRBV30 and TRBJ2-1 gives the whole variable domain SQTIHQWPATLVQPVGSPLSLECTVEGTSNPNLYWYRQAAGRGLQLLFYSVGIGQISSEVPQNLSASRPQDRQFILSSKKLLLSDSGFYLCAWRQKGLAGVWEQFFGPGTRLTVL.

The rearrangement uses TRBV11-2 and TRBJ1-1; 8 positions match TRBD1. Germline CDR1 reads SGHAT; CDR2 reads FQNNGV. With 0 bases clipped from V and 0 bases from J, the junction kept 6 bases outside the gene matches. The CDR3 is made up of 17 amino acids. CDR3 nucleotide sequence: TGTGCCAGCAGCTTAGATAAGACAGGGGTGTTGAACACTGAAGCTTTCTTT. It is translated as CASSLDKTGVLNTEAFF.

The chain links TRBV6-5 to TRBJ2-7; TRBD1 might be the D (6 bases). Trimming removed 6 bases at V and 4 bases at J, with 13 bases between. The CDR3 contains 13 residues. CDR1 and CDR2 from the germline V gene are MNHEY and SVGAGI. The CDR3 protein is CASRPLQGYEQYF. The CDR3 DNA is TGTGCCAGCAGGCCTTTACAGGGATACGAGCAGTACTTC.

The chain employs TRBV11-2 and TRBJ2-1, with 9 nucleotides matching TRBD2. The germline gives CDR1 SGHAT, CDR2 FQNNGV. Trimming at V came to 5 bases and at J to 5 bases, leaving 7 bases not matched to a gene. This CDR3 spans 15 amino acids. The CDR3 nucleotides read TGTGCCAGCAGCCCTCATAGCGGGGGAGACAATGAGCAGTTCTTC. Amino acids: CASSPHSGGDNEQFF.

The CDR3 region is CASRGRAADTQYF. As DNA, the CDR3 is TGTGCCAGCAGGGGCAGGGCGGCAGATACGCAGTATTTT. V and J are TRBV28 and TRBJ2-3; D may be TRBD1 (5 bases). V was clipped by 6 bases and J by 4 bases, with 11 bases between them. CDR1 and CDR2 (germline): MDHEN, SYDVKM. The CDR3 length is 13 residues.

This rearrangement joins TRBV9 to TRBJ1-5; 7 positions match TRBD1. J lost 4 bases, V lost 1 base, and 11 bases had no gene match. In germline, CDR1 is SGDLS, CDR2 YYNGEE. CDR3 size: 17 residues. CDR3 loop: CASSVSPATGANQPQHF. DNA of the CDR3: TGTGCCAGCAGCGTAAGCCCCGCCACAGGGGCGAATCAGCCCCAGCATTTT. Variable domain in full (rest from reference TRBV9 and TRBJ1-5): DSGVTQTPKHLITATGQRVTLRCSPRSGDLSVYWYQQSLDQGLQFLIQYYNGEERAKGNILERFSAQQFPDLHSELNLSSLELGDSALYFCASSVSPATGANQPQHFGDGTRLSIL.

The J gene is TRBJ2-7, the V gene TRBV15; D possibly corresponds to TRBD2 (5 bases). Germline V lookup: CDR1 LNHNV, CDR2 YYDKDF (reference sequence). V dropped 1 base and J dropped 5 bases, with 15 bases sitting between them. The CDR3 runs 15 residues. CDR3 DNA sequence: TGTGCCACCAGCAGAGGATCCAGGACTCCCCACGAGCAGTACTTC. Amino acid sequence: CATSRGSRTPHEQYF. Complete variable domain (other parts from reference TRBV15 and TRBJ2-7): DAMVIQNPRYQVTQFGKPVTLSCSQTLNHNVMYWYQQKSSQAPKLLFHYYDKDFNNEADTPDNFQSRRPNTSFCFLDIRSPGLGDTAMYLCATSRGSRTPHEQYFGPGTRLTVT.

The V and J genes are TRBV9 and TRBJ1-3; TRBD1 matches 7 bases. Germline lookup yields CDR1 SGDLS and CDR2 YYNGEE. V lost 3 bases, J lost 7 bases, and 7 bases stayed unmatched. The CDR3 extends over 14 amino acids. The CDR3 region is CASSANRGRNTIYF. The CDR3 nucleotides are TGTGCCAGCAGCGCTAACAGGGGTCGGAACACCATATATTTT.

This clone was picked up a small number of times. CDR3 DNA: TGTGCCATCCAGGACATCCTAAATCAGCCCCAGCATTTT. Its translation is CAIQDILNQPQHF. The chain uses TRBV10-3 and TRBJ1-5, with D possibly TRBD1 on 5 matching bases. Deletions cut 8 bases from V and 4 bases from J, with 12 bases between. The CDR3 consists of 13 residues. The germline V gene has CDR1 ENHRY and CDR2 SYGVKD.

This clone has just one count. The chain recombines TRBV30 with TRBJ2-1, with 8 nucleotides matching TRBD2. Germline trimming cut 6 bases from V and 8 bases from J; bases unmatched to any gene: 9. The CDR3 has 13 amino acids. The germline V gene encodes CDR1 GTSNPN and CDR2 SVGIG (reference sequence). The CDR3 reads CACSRTSHDEQFF. DNA for the CDR3: TGTGCCTGCTCTAGGACTAGCCATGATGAGCAGTTCTTC.

CDR3 loop: CASSHREGGAFF. Here the CDR3 DNA reads TGTGCCAGCAGCCACAGGGAAGGAGGAGCTTTCTTT. The J gene is TRBJ1-1, the V gene TRBV11-2, with D perhaps matching TRBD1 (6 bases). Trimming stripped 5 bases from V and 10 bases from J, with 14 bases between. This CDR3 is 12 amino acids long. Germline V gives CDR1 SGHAT, CDR2 FQNNGV. Combining the CDR3 with reference TRBV11-2 and TRBJ1-1 gives the whole variable domain EAGVAQSPRYKIIEKRQSVAFWCNPISGHATLYWYQQILGQGPKLLIQFQNNGVVDDSQLPKDRFSAERLKGVDSTLKIQPAKLEDSAVYLCASSHREGGAFFGQGTRLTVV.

This clone was seen a few times. This chain joins TRBV2 and TRBJ1-6; the D gene is possibly TRBD1 (5 bases). From germline, CDR1 is SNHLY and CDR2 FYNNEI. Trimming shortened V by 2 bases and J by 8 bases, and 16 bases separated the two germline ends. CDR3 size: 16 residues. The CDR3 region is CASSEWVGAIDSPLHF. The CDR3 nucleotides are TGTGCCAGCAGTGAATGGGTAGGGGCCATCGATTCACCCCTCCACTTT.

This chain connects TRBV28 to TRBJ1-3; possible D gene TRBD1, 5 bases. The V gene lost 8 bases and the J gene lost 4 bases, with 9 bases spanning the gap. The CDR3 is 12 amino acids. Germline CDR1 reads MDHEN; CDR2 reads SYDVKM. CDR3 region: CASEGAGNTIYF. CDR3 nucleotide sequence: TGTGCCAGCGAAGGGGCCGGAAACACCATATATTTT.

This clone was counted once. The rearrangement links TRBV7-9 to TRBJ2-1; 10 bases are a match to TRBD1. Germline CDR1 is SEHNR and CDR2 is FQNEAQ (reference sequence). The CDR3 length is 16 residues. V was clipped by 2 bases and J by 5 bases; unmatched bases: 6. The CDR3 nucleotides are TGTGCCAGCAGCTTATGGGGACAGGGGAACGACAATGAGCAGTTCTTC. Translated: CASSLWGQGNDNEQFF.

The chain recombines TRBV18 with TRBJ1-4; TRBD1 might be the D (5 bases). From germline, CDR1 is KGHSH and CDR2 LQKENI. This CDR3 has 16 residues. Trimming removed 3 bases from V and 0 bases from J, with 11 bases in between. CDR3 DNA: TGTGCCAGCTCACCGACAGCCTTTGCAACTAATGAAAAACTGTTTTTT. Amino acids: CASSPTAFATNEKLFF.

This chain uses TRBV5-1 with TRBJ1-3; perhaps TRBD1 as D (6 bases). V was shortened by 0 bases and J by 5 bases, with 15 bases between the two germline ends. The CDR3 is 16 residues long. Germline V gene sequence: CDR1 SGHRS, CDR2 YFSETQ. CDR3 sequence (DNA): TGCGCCAGCAGCTTGGCCCGGACAGCCCCTAGAAACACCATATATTTT. Its translation: CASSLARTAPRNTIYF. The full variable domain, with the rest looked up from reference TRBV5-1 and TRBJ1-3, is KAGVTQTPRYLIKTRGQQVTLSCSPISGHRSVSWYQQTPGQGLQFLFEYFSETQRNKGNFPGRFSGRQFSNSRSEMNVSTLELGDSALYLCASSLARTAPRNTIYFGEGSWLTVV.

The chain couples TRBV19 to TRBJ1-5, with D perhaps matching TRBD1 (5 bases). From germline, CDR1 is LNHDA and CDR2 SQIVND (reference sequence). Deletions cut 3 bases from V and 3 bases from J, with 12 bases between. The CDR3 has 15 residues. As DNA, the CDR3 is TGTGCCAGTAGTATCTCAGGGAGGAACAATCAGCCCCAGCATTTT. Translation gives CASSISGRNNQPQHF.

The chain links TRBV15 to TRBJ1-5; TRBD1 agrees at 8 bases. V gave up 2 bases and J gave up 5 bases; unmatched junction bases: 5. This CDR3 has 15 residues. Germline lookup yields CDR1 LNHNV and CDR2 YYDKDF (reference sequence). CDR3 bases: TGTGCCACCAGCAGAACAGGGGGACGGGATCAGCCCCAGCATTTT. This encodes CATSRTGGRDQPQHF.

The J gene is TRBJ2-2, the V gene TRBV11-3, with a weak D call TRBD2 (5 bases). Trimming removed 5 bases at V and 2 bases at J, with 15 bases between. This CDR3 comprises 16 residues. CDR1 and CDR2 from the germline V gene are SGHNT and YENEEA. The CDR3 bases are TGTGCCAGCAGCAGATGGGCGCGGGTAAACACCGGGGAGCTGTTTTTT. It specifies CASSRWARVNTGELFF.

The V gene is TRBV28, the J gene TRBJ1-4; perhaps TRBD1 as D (6 bases). Germline CDR1 reads MDHEN; CDR2 reads SYDVKM. Trimming cost V 4 bases and J 4 bases, with 13 bases left between them. This CDR3 is built from 15 residues. CDR3 in amino acids: CASSSWTADNEKLFF. CDR3 in DNA: TGTGCCAGCAGTTCGTGGACAGCGGATAATGAAAAACTGTTTTTT.